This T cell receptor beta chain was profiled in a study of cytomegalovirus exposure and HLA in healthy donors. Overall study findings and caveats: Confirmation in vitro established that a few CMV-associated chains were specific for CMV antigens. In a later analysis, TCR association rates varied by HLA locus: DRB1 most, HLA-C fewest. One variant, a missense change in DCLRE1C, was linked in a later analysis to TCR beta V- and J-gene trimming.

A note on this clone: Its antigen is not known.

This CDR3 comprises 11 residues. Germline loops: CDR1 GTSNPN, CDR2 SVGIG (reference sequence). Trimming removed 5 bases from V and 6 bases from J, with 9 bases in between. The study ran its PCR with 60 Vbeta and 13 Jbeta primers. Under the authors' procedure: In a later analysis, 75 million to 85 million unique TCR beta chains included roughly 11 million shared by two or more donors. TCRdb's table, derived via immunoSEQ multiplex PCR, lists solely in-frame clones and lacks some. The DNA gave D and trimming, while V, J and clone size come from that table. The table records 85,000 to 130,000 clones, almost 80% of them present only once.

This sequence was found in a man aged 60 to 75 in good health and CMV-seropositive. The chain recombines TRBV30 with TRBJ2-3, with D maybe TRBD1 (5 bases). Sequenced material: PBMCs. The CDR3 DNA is TGTGCCTGGTCAGGGATGGATACGCAGTATTTT. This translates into CAWSGMDTQYF.